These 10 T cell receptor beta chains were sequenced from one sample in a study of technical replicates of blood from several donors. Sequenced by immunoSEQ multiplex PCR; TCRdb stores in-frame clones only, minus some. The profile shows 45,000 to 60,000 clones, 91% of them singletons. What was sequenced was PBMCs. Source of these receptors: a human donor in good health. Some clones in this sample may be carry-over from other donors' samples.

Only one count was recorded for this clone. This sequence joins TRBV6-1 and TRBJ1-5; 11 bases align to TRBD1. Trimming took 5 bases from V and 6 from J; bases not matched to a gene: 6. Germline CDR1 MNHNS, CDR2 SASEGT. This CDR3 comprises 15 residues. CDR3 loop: CASSQDRGRVQPQHF. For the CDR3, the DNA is TGTGCCAGCAGTCAGGACAGGGGGCGCGTTCAGCCCCAGCATTTT.

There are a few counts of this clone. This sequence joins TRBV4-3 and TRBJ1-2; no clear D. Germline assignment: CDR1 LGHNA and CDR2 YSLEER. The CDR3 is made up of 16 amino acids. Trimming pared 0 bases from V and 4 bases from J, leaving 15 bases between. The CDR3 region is CASSQDSTEAFYGYTF. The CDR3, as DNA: TGCGCCAGCAGCCAAGATAGTACAGAAGCCTTCTATGGCTACACCTTC.

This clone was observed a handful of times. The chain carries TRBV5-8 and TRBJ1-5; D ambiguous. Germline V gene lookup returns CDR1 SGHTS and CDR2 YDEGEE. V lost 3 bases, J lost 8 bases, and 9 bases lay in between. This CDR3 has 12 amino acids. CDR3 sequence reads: CASSSIREPQHF. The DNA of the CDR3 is TGTGCCAGCAGCTCGATTCGGGAGCCCCAGCATTTT.

CDR3 DNA sequence: TGTGCCAGCAGCCCTCTTTTCGGAGGGAACACTGAAGCTTTCTTT. This gives the protein CASSPLFGGNTEAFF. The chain joins TRBV4-2 to TRBJ1-1, with D hard to call. The CDR3 spans 15 residues. The V and J ends lost 4 bases and 1 base respectively, with 13 bases between them. Germline assignment: CDR1 LGHNA and CDR2 YNFKEQ.

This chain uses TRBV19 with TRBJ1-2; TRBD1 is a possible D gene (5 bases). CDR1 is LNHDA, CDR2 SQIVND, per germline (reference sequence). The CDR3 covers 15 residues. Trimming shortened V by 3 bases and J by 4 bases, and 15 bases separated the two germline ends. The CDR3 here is CASSITAGTIYGYTF. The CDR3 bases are TGTGCCAGTAGTATTACCGCAGGGACTATCTATGGCTACACCTTC.

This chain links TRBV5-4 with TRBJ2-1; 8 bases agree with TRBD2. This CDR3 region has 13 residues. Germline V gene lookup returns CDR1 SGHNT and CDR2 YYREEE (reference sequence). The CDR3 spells CATGGRLYNEQFF. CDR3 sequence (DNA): TGTGCTACGGGCGGGAGGCTCTACAATGAGCAGTTCTTC.

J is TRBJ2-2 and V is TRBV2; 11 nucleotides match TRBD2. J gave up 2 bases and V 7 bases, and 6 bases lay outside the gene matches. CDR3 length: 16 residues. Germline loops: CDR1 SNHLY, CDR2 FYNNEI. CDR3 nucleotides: TGTGCCAGCAAAACTAGCGGGAGTCATAACACCGGGGAGCTGTTTTTT. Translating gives CASKTSGSHNTGELFF.

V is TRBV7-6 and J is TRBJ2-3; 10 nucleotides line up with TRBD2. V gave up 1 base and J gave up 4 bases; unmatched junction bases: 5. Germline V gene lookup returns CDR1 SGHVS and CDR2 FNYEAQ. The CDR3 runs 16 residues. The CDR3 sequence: CASSLGAGGPPDTQYF. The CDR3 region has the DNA TGTGCCAGCAGCTTAGGAGCGGGAGGGCCCCCAGATACGCAGTATTTT.

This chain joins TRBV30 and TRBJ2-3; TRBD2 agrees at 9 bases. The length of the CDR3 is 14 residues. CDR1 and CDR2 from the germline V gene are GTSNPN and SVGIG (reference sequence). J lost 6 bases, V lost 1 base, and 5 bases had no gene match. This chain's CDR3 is CAWSGLADSDTQYF. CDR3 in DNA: TGTGCCTGGAGTGGACTAGCGGACTCGGATACGCAGTATTTT.

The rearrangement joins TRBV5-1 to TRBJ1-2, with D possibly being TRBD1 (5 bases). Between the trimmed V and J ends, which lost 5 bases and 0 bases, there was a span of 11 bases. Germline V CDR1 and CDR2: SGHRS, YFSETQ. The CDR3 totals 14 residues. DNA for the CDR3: TGCGCCAGCAGTCCAGGGTACCCTAACTATGGCTACACCTTC. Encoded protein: CASSPGYPNYGYTF.